This TCR beta chain was documented in a study of control samples from healthy donors and cancer patients (dated by TCRdb to between 2020 and 2021). Library method: the immunoSEQ multiplex PCR assay. TCRdb retrieved this table from immuneACCESS and kept in-frame rearrangements only. Not all clones are present; in checked studies, unresolved V genes account for under half, and no reason is known for the remainder. In this sample the table shows roughly 120,000 clones, 90% to 95% of which occur a single time. Less than 9% of the sample is held by the ten biggest clonotypes. Of note for this clone: Its antigen is unknown. The input lacks base qualities; no much larger clone sits a single base away.

V trim: 3 bases; J trim: 6 bases; unmatched bases: 18. CDR1 and CDR2, looked up from the germline V gene, are SGDLS and YYNGEE. CDR3 length: 18 amino acids, cysteine to phenylalanine. The kept DNA is CDR3 alone, 54 bases in frame from the first base. The specimen was blood. The chain joins TRBV9 to TRBJ2-1; the central 7 bases match TRBD2. The sequence came from a woman between 18 and 29 years old in good health. The CDR3 protein sequence reads: CASSARPLAQVISNEQFF. The nucleotide sequence is TGTGCCAGCAGCGCCCGCCCACTAGCGCAGGTTATTTCCAATGAGCAGTTCTTC.